Presented here are 19 T cell receptor beta chains from one specimen sequenced in a study of identical twins listed by TCRdb under 2016. Library prep was done by 5' RACE. Instrument used: Illumina HiSeq 2000. Using fastp at Q25 and MiXCR, TCRdb reprocessed the public reads and kept productive beta chains. Each record represents a unique CDR3 protein, reported with the most common genes and DNA among its rows. The sample records about 690,000 distinct CDR3 sequences, approximately 6% of which are singletons. Jointly, the top ten make up 1.5% to 2% of the sample. The sequencing input was naive T cells sorted from blood. The sample's cell subset or site label is to be understood as: cells isolated with a human naive T-cell isolation kit. Receptor source: a man aged 18 to 30 in good health.

This clonotype has at least ten counts. The chain has TRBV20-1 and TRBJ1-4; 12 positions match TRBD1. The germline gives CDR1 DFQATT, CDR2 SNEGSKA (reference sequence). The CDR3 runs to 14 residues. The CDR3 bases are TGCGCTGTGAAGGGGACAGGGGGCAATGAAAAACTGTTTTTT. It codes for CAVKGTGGNEKLFF.

The rearrangement uses TRBV6-2 or TRBV6-3 and TRBJ2-1; possibly TRBD2 for D (6 bases). V was shortened by 6 bases and J by 3 bases, with 12 bases between the two germline ends. In germline, CDR1 is MNHEY, CDR2 SVGEGT. The CDR3 loop spans 14 amino acids. CDR3 residues: CASRPTGLYNEQFF. DNA for the CDR3: TGTGCCAGCAGACCGACGGGACTCTACAATGAGCAGTTCTTC.

In this sample, this clonotype turned up a few times. The rearrangement uses TRBV12-3 or TRBV12-4 and TRBJ1-1; D not certain. Trimming removed 6 bases at V and 1 base at J, with 12 bases between. The CDR3 totals 14 residues. In DNA form, the CDR3 reads TGTGCCAGCAGCCGCCACAGCCAGAACACTGAAGCTTTCTTT. It translates to CASSRHSQNTEAFF.

The V call is TRBV7-6, the J call TRBJ1-3; D not resolved. Germline V gene sequence: CDR1 SGHVS, CDR2 FNYEAQ. V was clipped by 5 bases and J by 0 bases, with 8 bases between them. This CDR3 spans 14 amino acids. The DNA for the CDR3 is TGTGCCAGCAGCCCCAACCCCTCTGGAAACACCATATATTTT. Amino acid sequence: CASSPNPSGNTIYF.

This clonotype showed up many times. The genes are TRBV12-3 or TRBV12-4 and TRBJ1-5, with unresolved D. This CDR3 region has 13 residues. V was trimmed by 0 bases and J by 5 bases, leaving 5 bases between them. CDR3 sequence reads: CASSLAPDQPQHF. CDR3 sequence (DNA): TGTGCCAGCAGTTTAGCCCCAGATCAGCCCCAGCATTTT.

This clonotype has more than one count but fewer than ten. The chain employs TRBV5-1 and TRBJ1-2; D is perhaps TRBD1 (6 bases). V dropped 4 bases and J dropped 4 bases, with 14 bases sitting between them. The germline V gene encodes CDR1 SGHRS and CDR2 YFSETQ. This CDR3 has 14 residues. This chain's CDR3 is CASSGGQWVYGYTF. CDR3 nucleotides: TGCGCCAGCAGCGGTGGACAGTGGGTCTATGGCTACACCTTC. Variable domain in full (rest from reference TRBV5-1 and TRBJ1-2): KAGVTQTPRYLIKTRGQQVTLSCSPISGHRSVSWYQQTPGQGLQFLFEYFSETQRNKGNFPGRFSGRQFSNSRSEMNVSTLELGDSALYLCASSGGQWVYGYTFGSGTRLTVV.

This clonotype was detected ten times or more. The genes are TRBV28 and TRBJ1-5; possibly TRBD1 for D (5 bases). Germline loops: CDR1 MDHEN, CDR2 SYDVKM. This CDR3 region has 14 residues. V lost 4 bases to trimming and J lost 7 bases, with 14 bases between them. CDR3: CASSSEGRRQPQHF. CDR3 nucleotides: TGTGCCAGCAGTTCAGAGGGGCGAAGGCAGCCCCAGCATTTT.

The J gene is TRBJ1-1, the V gene TRBV5-1, with 7 bases identical to TRBD1. The CDR3 is 14 residues long. Germline trimming cut 0 bases from V and 7 bases from J; bases unmatched to any gene: 6. Per germline, CDR1 SGHRS and CDR2 YFSETQ. Here the CDR3 reads CASSLERQGLEAFF. The CDR3 DNA reads as TGCGCCAGCAGCTTGGAGAGACAGGGCCTTGAAGCTTTCTTT.

This clonotype was seen more than once but under ten times. V and J are TRBV2 and TRBJ2-3; 9 nucleotides align to TRBD2. After removal of 4 bases from V and 6 bases from J, the junction contained 8 bases not matched to a gene. Germline-derived CDR1 and CDR2 are SNHLY and FYNNEI. The CDR3 sequence is 15 residues long. CDR3 DNA sequence: TGTGCCAGCAGTGCTCGGCTAGCGGGACCCGATACGCAGTATTTT. Translating it yields CASSARLAGPDTQYF.

Many counts were recorded for this clonotype. The chain combines TRBV20-1 with TRBJ2-3; 9 nucleotides line up with TRBD2. The trim removed 7 bases at V and 1 base at J, leaving 0 bases unmatched. The V gene's germline CDR1 is DFQATT and CDR2 SNEGSKA (reference sequence). CDR3 size: 12 residues. The CDR3 DNA reads TGCAGTGGGACTAGCGGCACAGATACGCAGTATTTT. Translation: CSGTSGTDTQYF.

This clonotype was found many times. The J gene is TRBJ2-1, the V gene TRBV5-1, with TRBD2 identical over 8 bases. J gave up 0 bases and V 3 bases, and 17 bases lay outside the gene matches. The germline CDR1 and CDR2 sequences are SGHRS and YFSETQ. The CDR3 consists of 20 residues. CDR3 bases: TGCGCCAGCAGCTGGCGGTCAGTACGTGGGCTAGCGGGCTCCTACAATGAGCAGTTCTTC. Its protein is CASSWRSVRGLAGSYNEQFF.

This clonotype has at least ten counts. The chain links TRBV29-1 to TRBJ1-2; a weak D match, TRBD1 (5 bases). Germline CDR1 is SQVTM and CDR2 is ANQGSEA. V lost 1 base, J lost 4 bases, and 10 bases lay in between. This CDR3 comprises 13 residues. The CDR3 loop reads CSVEGAGPYGYTF. The CDR3 DNA is TGCAGCGTTGAAGGGGCGGGACCCTATGGCTACACCTTC.

A few counts support this clonotype. The rearrangement links TRBV29-1 to TRBJ2-5, with D maybe TRBD1 (5 bases). V lost 7 bases and J 2 bases, leaving 20 bases between the germline ends. Looked up from germline, CDR1 is SQVTM and CDR2 is ANQGSEA. CDR3 length: 15 amino acids. CDR3 residues: CSALEKGALQETQYF. The CDR3 DNA follows: TGCAGCGCGCTGGAGAAAGGGGCTCTTCAAGAGACCCAGTACTTC.

This chain links TRBV28 with TRBJ1-6, with D possibly matching TRBD1 (6 bases). Germline CDR1 is MDHEN and CDR2 is SYDVKM. Trimming took off 6 bases at V and 6 bases at J, with 18 bases between the two ends. CDR3 length equals 16 residues. CDR3 coding DNA: TGTGCCAGCAGCCCCGTGGAGGGCAGGGGTAATTCACCCCTCCACTTT. It yields the protein CASSPVEGRGNSPLHF.

This clonotype was observed at least ten times. CDR3 loop: CASSGSGSSYEQYF. CDR3 in DNA: TGTGCCAGCAGCGGAAGCGGGAGTTCCTACGAGCAGTACTTC. This chain uses TRBV9 with TRBJ2-7; 8 bases align to TRBD2. CDR1 is SGDLS, CDR2 YYNGEE, per germline. V lost 3 bases to trimming and J lost 1 base; unmatched junction nucleotides: 3. The CDR3 has 14 amino acids.

The sample holds a few counts of this clonotype. This chain links TRBV6-1 with TRBJ1-5; no definite D call. From germline, CDR1 is MNHNS and CDR2 SASEGT. V was pared by 5 bases and J by 6 bases, with 11 bases between. CDR3 length equals 13 residues. The CDR3 loop is CASSPDGVQPQHF. The CDR3 bases are TGTGCCAGCAGTCCGGACGGGGTTCAGCCCCAGCATTTT.

This chain connects TRBV12-3 or TRBV12-4 to TRBJ1-2; unclear D gene. Trimming removed 7 bases at V and 0 bases at J, with 12 bases between. The CDR3 has 14 amino acids. CDR3: CASTSREANYGYTF. The CDR3 DNA reads as TGTGCCAGCACTTCACGCGAAGCTAACTATGGCTACACCTTC.

At least ten counts were recorded for this clonotype. The chain carries TRBV6-1 and TRBJ2-7; tentative D call: TRBD2 (6 bases). The V gene's germline CDR1 is MNHNS and CDR2 SASEGT. The V and J ends lost 10 bases and 2 bases respectively, with 15 bases between them. This CDR3 has 13 residues. The CDR3 is CATAPGLAYEQYV. The CDR3 nucleotides read TGTGCCACAGCCCCGGGACTTGCCTACGAGCAGTACGTC.

The V and J genes are TRBV6-5 and TRBJ1-5, with 7 bases fitting TRBD1. This CDR3 has 16 amino acids. The ends lost 0 bases at V and 5 bases at J; junction bases unmatched: 7. Looked up from germline, CDR1 is MNHEY and CDR2 is SVGAGI. DNA of the CDR3: TGTGCCAGCAGTTACTCGGAAAGGGGGCGGGATCAGCCCCAGCATTTT. Its translation: CASSYSERGRDQPQHF.